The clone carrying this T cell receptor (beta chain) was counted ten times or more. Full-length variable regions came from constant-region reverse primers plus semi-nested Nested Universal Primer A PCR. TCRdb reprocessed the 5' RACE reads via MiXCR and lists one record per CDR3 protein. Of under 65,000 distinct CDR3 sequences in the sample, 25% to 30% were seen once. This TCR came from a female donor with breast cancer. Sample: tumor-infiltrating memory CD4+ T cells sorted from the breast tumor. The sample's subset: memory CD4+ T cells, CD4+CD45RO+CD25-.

CDR3 in amino acids: CASMLSGSNSPLHF. CDR3 DNA sequence: TGTGCCAGCATGCTCTCCGGATCGAATTCACCCCTCCACTTT. The chain carries TRBV6-5 and TRBJ1-6; D remains unclear. There are 14 residues in the CDR3. Between the trimmed V and J ends, which lost 7 bases and 7 bases, there was a span of 14 bases. Per the germline V gene, CDR1 is MNHEY and CDR2 is SVGAGI.